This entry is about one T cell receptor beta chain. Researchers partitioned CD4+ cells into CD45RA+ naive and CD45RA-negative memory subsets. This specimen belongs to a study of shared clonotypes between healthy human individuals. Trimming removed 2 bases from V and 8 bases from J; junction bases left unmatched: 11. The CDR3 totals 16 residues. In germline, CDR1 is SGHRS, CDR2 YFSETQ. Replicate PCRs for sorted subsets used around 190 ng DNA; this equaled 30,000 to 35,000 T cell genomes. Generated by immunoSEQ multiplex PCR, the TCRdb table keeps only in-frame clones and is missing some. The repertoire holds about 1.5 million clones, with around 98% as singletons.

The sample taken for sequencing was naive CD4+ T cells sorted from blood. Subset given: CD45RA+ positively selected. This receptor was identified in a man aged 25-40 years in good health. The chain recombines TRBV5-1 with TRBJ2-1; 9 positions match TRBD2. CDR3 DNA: TGCGCCAGCAGCTTATTAGCGGGCGGGGGGGCAGATGAGCAGTTCTTC. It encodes CASSLLAGGGADEQFF.